This TCR beta chain came from a study of cytomegalovirus exposure and HLA in healthy donors (dated by TCRdb to the late 2010s). Broadly, across the study: An earlier analysis of some 620 of the donors reported under 300 Gb of sequence data and 117 million unique TCR beta sequences obtained from around 180 million T cells. Roughly 300 gigabases of sequencing data and around 85 million unique TCR sequences made up an early release that covered roughly 670 HLA-typed donors. Of the 350 to 450 genotyped donors, 81% were placed in the genetic ancestry cluster associated with self-reported Caucasian donors. The aim of the study was to test whether cataloging public T cell receptors could identify signatures of past pathogen exposure. The study profiled the T cell repertoires of 500 to 800 subjects by immunosequencing and related them to cytomegalovirus serostatus. Along with the roughly 710-subject first cohort, a separate validation cohort of more than 90 different subjects was used. High-throughput TCR immunosequencing, statistical association of individual TCRs with disease status, and machine learning were combined to predict cytomegalovirus infection status. A later analysis re-analyzed previously published TCR beta repertoires from 666 donors and added high-resolution HLA genotyping to study TCR occurrence patterns. Rather than drawing on any new phenotypic data, the later analysis identified candidate immune exposures from TCR beta sequences and the way those sequences occurred across donors. To decide whether each TCR beta V gene segment behaved as functional or pseudogenic, an earlier analysis of some 540 of the donors relied on high-throughput TCR beta sequencing. Donor age, sex, ethnicity and CMV serostatus were collected together with the repertoire data. Genome-wide SNP genotypes for about 60% of the roughly 670 donors were used in a later genetic analysis, which treated that subset as a discovery cohort. All discovery cohort repertoires had been generated using a single sequencing platform. Both class I and class II loci were covered by HLA typing, at four-digit resolution. Typing coverage varied by locus: roughly 620-640 donors for A, B, C, DRB1 and DQB1; 500 to 550 for DQA1; some 610 for DPA1; around 450 for DPB1. Because of strong linkage in the cohort, roughly 5 DR-DQ haplotypes were treated as single units for association and clustering. Among roughly 370 genotyped donors of the cohort, an average of approximately 230,000 unique TCR beta nucleotide sequences were sequenced per donor, 15% to 20% of them non-productive.

The cohort consisted of hundreds of healthy bone marrow donors. All cohort members were sampled while nominally healthy, although unrecorded immune exposures were likely present. The donor was CMV seronegative and was included in the group of several hundred seronegative cohort members. A peripheral blood sample was provided by each donor, and peripheral blood mononuclear cells were used for TCR beta sequencing. Genomic DNA extraction from the blood cell samples was performed with the Qiagen DNeasy Blood Extraction Kit. The CDR3 has 13 amino acids, counting the end cysteine and phenylalanine. The DNA shown is the 39-base CDR3, in frame from base 1. Cut back by 7 bases and 5 bases, the V and J ends lie 12 bases apart. CDR1 and CDR2 were assigned from the germline V gene as MDHEN and SYDVKM. Overall results and qualifications from the work: In a later analysis, several top co-occurrence clusters were reported to appear linked to parvovirus B19, influenza, CMV and Epstein-Barr virus. Compared with equally common non-associated chains, HLA-associated TCR beta chains in a later analysis were more clonally expanded and had lower generation probabilities. In both the original and validation cohorts, the classifier was reported to diagnose cytomegalovirus status with high specificity and sensitivity. HLA typing was unavailable for some donors at each locus, so association tests used only the typed subset. The earlier analysis of some 540 of the donors excluded 15 to 20 rarely observed V segments, including chromosome 9 orphons, because counts were too low. Broadly in line with IMGT annotations, most TCR beta V segments showed up in productive rearrangements about 87% or about 30% of the time in an earlier analysis of approximately 600 of the donors. In a later genetic analysis, fewer N-insertions in productive TCRs were reported among donors in an Asian-associated ancestry cluster than the roughly 640-donor mean. CMV serostatus was the only immune exposure information available for the cohort. A later analysis found that TCR association rates varied across HLA loci, with DRB1 alleles showing the most associated TCRs and HLA-C alleles the fewest. Presence/absence analyses assumed roughly uniform sequencing depth across donors, an assumption that may not hold. According to a later analysis, most CMV-associated TCR beta chains appeared to be HLA-restricted, and the HLA associations seemed to be driven largely by CMV exposure. The sequencing pipeline was judged likely to have produced a cluster of highly shared sequence variants as a technical artifact. A few of the identified cytomegalovirus-associated TCR beta chains were confirmed in vitro to be specific for cytomegalovirus antigens. Some IMGT-functional V segments, including TRBV6-2 and TRBV6-3, could not be told apart with the 87-base-pair reads, so those segments were excluded. The cohort was sequenced for TCR beta chains only, and without alpha or paired-chain data the features that could be detected were limited. According to the authors, the approach could potentially be generalized to other disease states and immunological phenotypes. V-gene and J-gene trimming of TCR beta chains was associated with a missense DCLRE1C variant in a later genetic analysis, and the association was replicated in an independent cohort. A further reported finding was that TCR beta sequences accurately predicted the HLA-A and HLA-B alleles for most subjects in the first cohort. In the study, around 150 TCR beta chains were listed as associated with cytomegalovirus. Most TCR sequences were observed very rarely across donors, whereas some public TCRs were present in many individuals. Specific HLA alleles were associated with some 15,000 TCR beta sequences at a false discovery rate of 0.05 in a later analysis. Strong co-occurrence of HLA alleles, especially DR and DQ, made assigning TCR associations to individual alleles difficult. Linkage disequilibrium might explain the correlated functional status among segregating V segments, but an unknown experimental factor could not be excluded.

The library was generated by the immunoSEQ multiplex PCR assay. A mixture of 60 forward primers for TCR Vbeta segments and 13 reverse primers for TCR Jbeta segments was used in the multiplex PCR. Amplification of the CDR3 region of rearranged TCR beta genes was performed with a multiplex PCR assay on genomic DNA. The amplified TCR beta libraries were sequenced on the Illumina HiSeq System as 87-base-pair reads. Per the source publication's procedure: In a later analysis, roughly 80 million unique TCR beta chains were counted across the roughly 670 repertoires, and approximately 11 million of these chains were shared by at least two donors. Raw reads were error-corrected and collapsed into unique sequences with a nearest-neighbor algorithm that merged closely related sequences to remove PCR and sequencing errors. V, D and J gene segments were assigned by aligning CDR3 sequences to IMGT reference sequences. For a sequence to be retained, a match of at least six nucleotides to both a V gene segment and a J gene segment was required. A rearrangement counted as productive if the CDR3 had no stop codons and remained in frame with V and J, and every other rearrangement counted as non-productive. Following IMGT convention, CDR3 was defined as the stretch from the second conserved V-encoded cysteine up to the conserved J-encoded phenylalanine. The earlier analysis of some 550 of the donors excluded any sequence lacking an unambiguous match to a single V gene segment. In an earlier analysis of several hundred of the donors, V segments were called functional above 56.7% productive rearrangements and were called segregating when the between-donor standard deviation exceeded 5%. A statistical classification framework was built for diagnosing cytomegalovirus status from the catalog of TCR beta chain sequences. V and J gene assignment, in a later analysis, came from comparing TCR nucleotide sequences with IMGT/GENE-DB human TR gene sequences. A later analysis assigned CDR3 sequences and most-parsimonious VDJ recombination scenarios with the TCRdist pipeline. In a later analysis, every TCR beta chain was defined by the combination of its CDR3 amino acid sequence and its V-gene family, and reads without a unique V-gene family were dropped. To address suspected cross-contamination and a sequencing artifact, a later analysis removed around 590 highly shared, low-generation-probability nucleotide sequences. In a later analysis, a clonal expansion index was calculated for each public chain from normalized within-repertoire ranks of inferred template counts. A later analysis computed generation probabilities with a VDJ recombination model fitted to out-of-frame rearrangements, and checked the results against IGoR. Hypergeometric tests were used in a later analysis to score TCR-TCR, TCR-HLA and TCR-CMV co-occurrence, with a repertoire-size bias correction applied to the TCR pairs. A later analysis estimated false discovery rates by permuting HLA or CMV assignments 20 times. A later analysis grouped co-occurring TCRs with DBSCAN, adding TCRdist sequence similarity when clustering within HLA-allele-positive subsets. Co-occurrence clustering excluded repertoires with fewer than 30,000 or more than 120,000 public chains, plus five with anomalous nucleotide sharing. Not all clones reach the TCRdb copy of this immuneACCESS table, which keeps in-frame sequences only. Checked studies attribute under half of the gap to unresolved V genes and leave the rest unexplained. Clone size and V and J calls were adopted from that table, with D and trimming inferred from the DNA. Here the sample has about 77,000 clones; 75% to 85% occur a single time. Clones ranked in the top ten supply roughly 3.5% of the sample.

Concerning this clone: Its antigen has not been determined. It has no much larger one-base neighbor in the sample; base qualities were not kept.

The sequencing input was PBMCs. This clonotype was obtained from a man aged 40-55 years in good health and CMV-seronegative. This chain is built from TRBV28 and TRBJ2-1; the best D guess is TRBD1, with 6 bases matching. CDR3 protein: CASTYSGDNEQFF. The DNA reads as follows: TGTGCCAGCACCTATTCAGGGGACAATGAGCAGTTCTTC.